This T cell receptor beta chain emerged from a study of blood T cell repertoires in COVID-19. This clone was detected only once. Sequenced by immunoSEQ multiplex PCR; TCRdb stores in-frame clones only, minus some. The top ten hold around 5.8% of the sample, which has more than 65,000 clones, approximately 80% seen once. In germline, CDR1 is SGHVS, CDR2 FNYEAQ. The CDR3 has 17 residues. The V and J ends lost 3 bases and 2 bases, in that order; junction bases with no gene match: 7. The rearrangement joins TRBV7-6 to TRBJ1-5; 10 bases are a match to TRBD1. The sequence was collected from a man aged 55 to 70 with active or convalescent COVID-19. Sequencing was carried out using peripheral blood. The CDR3 here is CASSFGTGALGNQPQHF. The CDR3 DNA follows: TGTGCCAGCAGCTTTGGGACAGGGGCTCTAGGCAATCAGCCCCAGCATTTT.